These T cell receptor beta chains were read from a single sample in a study of beta chain features in type 1 diabetes. Using immunoSEQ multiplex PCR, the repertoire was profiled, and TCRdb retains in-frame clones only, with some absent. The data contain roughly 400,000 clones, over 13% of them singletons. Sequences were obtained from naive CD4+ T cells from blood. The receptors come from a woman aged 18-29 years in good health. The CDR3 runs from the conserved cysteine through the conserved F or W. The D gene is left open where the match is weak. Size tells how often a clone was seen (once, few, many) or the class of an expanded clone, and some rows leave it out.

clone size	V gene	D gene	J gene	CDR3 DNA	CDR3 protein
-	TRBV5-1	TRBD2	TRBJ2-2	TGCGCCAGCAGCTCAGTAGCGGGAGGGCCGCCCGGGGAGCTGTTTTTT	CASSSVAGGPPGELFF
-	TRBV9	TRBD1	TRBJ1-2	TGTGCCAGCAGCGCACAGGGACAGGTCGGCTACACCTTC	CASSAQGQVGYTF
few	TRBV2	-	TRBJ1-2	TGTGCCAGCAGGGAAGACAGAAACTATGGCTACACCTTC	CASREDRNYGYTF
few	TRBV5-6	TRBD2	TRBJ2-5	TGTGCCAGCAGCTGGGTAGCGGGTGTAGAGACCCAGTACTTC	CASSWVAGVETQYF
-	TRBV6-5	TRBD2	TRBJ2-3	TGTGCCAGCAAGGGACTAGCGGGAGGCACAGATACGCAGTATTTT	CASKGLAGGTDTQYF
few	TRBV30	-	TRBJ2-2	TGTGCCTGGAGTCCTCATAGCGTTACGAACACCGGGGAGCTGTTTTTT	CAWSPHSVTNTGELFF
-	TRBV27	-	TRBJ2-1	TGTGCCAGCAGTTTGTTAGCTCCCCGGAATGAGCAGTTCTTC	CASSLLAPRNEQFF
few	TRBV5-6	TRBD2	TRBJ2-7	TGTGCCAGCAGAAACTTAGCGGGACGAAGCTACGAGCAGTACTTC	CASRNLAGRSYEQYF
few	TRBV29-1	-	TRBJ2-3	TGCAGCGTTGAGTATGGGCCAGGCACAGATACGCAGTATTTT	CSVEYGPGTDTQYF
-	TRBV15	TRBD2	TRBJ2-5	TGTGCCACCAGCTCAGTTAGCGGGCGGGAGACCCAGTACTTC	CATSSVSGRETQYF
-	TRBV30	-	TRBJ2-5	TGTGCCTGGACCCCAGGAGGGGTAGAGACCCAGTACTTC	CAWTPGGVETQYF
few	TRBV29-1	-	TRBJ2-1	TGCAGCGTTGACTCGCGGGCGGGTGAGCAGTTCTTC	CSVDSRAGEQFF
-	TRBV25-1	TRBD1	TRBJ1-2	TGTGCCAGCAGTGAATTCGTAACGACAGGGGTGGGTGGCTACACCTTC	CASSEFVTTGVGGYTF
-	TRBV4-1	TRBD1	TRBJ2-1	TGCGCCAGCAGCCAAGCTCTGGGACAGACCCATTCCTACAATGAGCAGTTCTTC	CASSQALGQTHSYNEQFF
few	TRBV21-1	-	TRBJ2-5	TGTGCCAGCAGCAAAGTACGCAGGTCCCAAGAGACCCAGTACTTC	CASSKVRRSQETQYF
-	TRBV7-3	TRBD1	TRBJ2-1	TGTGCCAGCAGCTTAACTGGACAGGGATCCTACAATGAGCAGTTCTTC	CASSLTGQGSYNEQFF
few	TRBV30	TRBD1	TRBJ2-7	TGTGCCTGGAGGTGGGGACAGGGGGCCCACGAGCAGTACTTC	CAWRWGQGAHEQYF
-	TRBV5-4	-	TRBJ2-7	TGTGCCAGCAGCTTCATACAGGGCTACGAGCAGTACTTC	CASSFIQGYEQYF
-	TRBV30	TRBD2	TRBJ2-3	TGTGCCTGGAGTCTAGGACTAGCGGGAGTTTCAGATACGCAGTATTTT	CAWSLGLAGVSDTQYF
once	TRBV4-2	-	TRBJ1-4	TGTGCCAGCAGCCAAGATGCAGGGGTCGAAAAACTGTTTTTT	CASSQDAGVEKLFF
few	TRBV10-3	TRBD2	TRBJ2-2	TGTGCCATCAGTGAGTCCTTAGCGGGCACCGGGGAGCTGTTTTTT	CAISESLAGTGELFF
-	TRBV11-2	-	TRBJ1-2	TGTGCCAGCAGCTTAGTTGGGACAACCTCGGGCTACACCTTC	CASSLVGTTSGYTF